This T cell receptor (beta chain) derives from a study of CD8 T cells in ankylosing spondylitis. Molecular-barcoded quantitative 5'-RACE produced these TCR beta libraries. TCRdb re-called the 5' RACE reads through MiXCR, storing one row per CDR3 protein. The top ten hold under 7.5% of the sample, which has some 140,000 distinct CDR3 sequences, roughly 8.8% seen once. Deletions cut 5 bases from V and 6 bases from J, with 8 bases between. There are 12 residues in the CDR3. Germline loops: CDR1 DFQATT, CDR2 SNEGSKA (reference sequence). This clonotype has ten or more counts. This receptor was obtained from a male donor with ankylosing spondylitis. The sample consisted of synovial fluid, either unsorted or a sorted T cell fraction (not recorded which). The rearrangement uses TRBV20-1 and TRBJ1-6; no reliable D call. CDR3 in DNA: TGCAGTGCTGGTAGGAGTAATTCACCCCTCCACTTT. This sequence encodes CSAGRSNSPLHF.